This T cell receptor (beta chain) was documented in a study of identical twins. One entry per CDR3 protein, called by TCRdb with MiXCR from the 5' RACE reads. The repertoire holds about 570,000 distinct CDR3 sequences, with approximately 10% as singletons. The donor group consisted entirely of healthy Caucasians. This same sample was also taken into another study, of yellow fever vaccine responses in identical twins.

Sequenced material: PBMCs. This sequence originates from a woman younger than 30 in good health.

CDR3 bases: TGTGCCAGCAGTTTAATCGGGGGGCACTACGAGCAGTACTTC. This sequence encodes CASSLIGGHYEQYF. V usage is TRBV27 and J usage is TRBJ2-7, with D possibly being TRBD2 (7 bases). CDR1 is MNHEY, CDR2 SMNVEV, per germline (reference sequence). The CDR3 consists of 14 residues. The V end was cut by 2 bases, the J end by 3 bases, with 11 bases between.